This T cell receptor (beta chain) was documented in a study of cytomegalovirus exposure and HLA in healthy donors. Study-level information: The study placed about 81% of its approximately 380 genotyped donors in the Caucasian-associated ancestry cluster.

Findings and limits, study-wide: Later work found that TCR association rates differed between HLA loci; DRB1 had the most and HLA-C the fewest.

Healthy bone marrow donors supplied every sample. It was with 60 Vbeta and 13 Jbeta primers that the PCR ran. Here immunoSEQ multiplex PCR was the method, and the copy in TCRdb shows in-frame clones only, minus some. This table holds 150,000 to 200,000 clones, 80% found once. V lost 5 bases, J lost 1 base, and 4 bases stayed unmatched. CDR3 size: 15 residues. Germline assignment: CDR1 SGHVS and CDR2 FNYEAQ. Notes on this clone: The target antigen is unknown.

The rearrangement joins TRBV7-6 to TRBJ2-7; the match to TRBD2 covers 11 bases. The source is a man aged 18-30 years in good health and CMV-seropositive. Sequenced material: PBMCs. DNA of the CDR3: TGTGCCAGCAGCAATAGCGGGAGGGGTTCCTACGAGCAGTACTTC. Amino acid sequence: CASSNSGRGSYEQYF.